Below, 18 T cell receptor beta chains from the same sample are listed, as sequenced in a study of regulatory T cells in long-lasting Graves disease. Construction of TCR beta libraries relied on iRepertoire HTBI primers and on Arm-PCR targeting CDR3 regions. In TCRdb, the multiplex PCR reads were re-called with MiXCR into one record per CDR3 protein. The sample carries roughly 400,000 distinct CDR3 sequences, 16% recorded once. The time point is: newly diagnosed GD, antithyroid drugs for less than 3 months. RNA extracted from PBMCs served as the sequencing template. The sample was also reused in another study, on T cells in Graves' hyperthyroidism and ophthalmopathy.

The specimen was peripheral blood mononuclear cells (PBMCs), collected at new diagnosis, from a patient treated with antithyroid drugs. Every receptor here comes from a young woman with Graves disease.

This clonotype was detected ten times or more. The gene calls are TRBV28 and TRBJ1-1; tentative D call: TRBD1 (6 bases). The CDR3 has 14 residues. Between the trimmed V and J ends, which lost 6 bases and 1 base, there was a span of 12 bases. Per the germline V gene, CDR1 is MDHEN and CDR2 is SYDVKM. CDR3 in amino acids: CASRSGARNTEAFF. CDR3 sequence (DNA): TGTGCCAGCAGATCAGGGGCGAGGAACACTGAAGCTTTCTTT. Using reference TRBV28 and TRBJ1-1 for the parts outside the CDR3, the full variable domain is DVKVTQSSRYLVKRTGEKVFLECVQDMDHENMFWYRQDPGLGLRLIYFSYDVKMKEKGDIPEGYSVSREKKERFSLILESASTNQTSMYLCASRSGARNTEAFFGQGTRLTVV.

The chain couples TRBV4-1 to TRBJ2-2; 10 bases match TRBD2. Germline V CDR1 and CDR2: MGHRA, YSYEKL. The CDR3 extends over 16 amino acids. Trimming removed 1 base from V and 6 bases from J; junction bases left unmatched: 5. The CDR3 nucleotides are TGCGCCAGCAGCCAAGGTCCAGCGGGGGGGCCCGGGGAGCTGTTTTTT. This translates into CASSQGPAGGPGELFF.

Ten or more counts support this clonotype. The CDR3 here is CAISSGTGVYEQYF. CDR3 nucleotide sequence: TGTGCCATCAGTTCCGGGACAGGGGTGTACGAGCAGTACTTC. This rearrangement joins TRBV10-3 to TRBJ2-7; 10 bases are shared with TRBD1. From germline, CDR1 is ENHRY and CDR2 SYGVKD. The CDR3 consists of 14 residues. Losses at the gene ends were 5 bases for V and 4 bases for J; bases not matched to a gene: 5.

This clonotype was seen at least ten times. The chain joins TRBV12-5 to TRBJ1-2, with 8 bases fitting TRBD1. Germline-derived CDR1 and CDR2 are LGHNT and FRNRAP. The CDR3 runs 16 residues. V was clipped by 1 base and J by 2 bases; unmatched bases: 6. The CDR3 spells CASGLAVGQANYGYTF. The CDR3 nucleotides read TGTGCTAGTGGTTTGGCTGTGGGACAGGCGAACTATGGCTACACCTTC.

This clonotype was detected many times. CDR3 loop: CASSLARDRAYEQYF. CDR3 nucleotides: TGTGCCAGCAGCTTAGCGCGGGATCGCGCCTACGAGCAGTACTTC. This chain connects TRBV7-9 to TRBJ2-7; maybe TRBD2 (6 bases). V was shortened by 0 bases and J by 2 bases, with 11 bases between the two germline ends. The CDR3 extends over 15 amino acids. The germline CDR1 and CDR2 sequences are SEHNR and FQNEAQ (reference sequence).

This clonotype was seen a few times. V usage is TRBV28 and J usage is TRBJ2-4; the match to TRBD1 covers 8 bases. Germline CDR1 reads MDHEN; CDR2 reads SYDVKM. V was clipped by 6 bases and J by 0 bases; unmatched bases: 4. This CDR3 spans 15 amino acids. As DNA, the CDR3 is TGTGCCAGCAGGGGACAGGCCCTAGCCAAAAACATTCAGTACTTC. Encoded protein: CASRGQALAKNIQYF.

This clonotype was recorded many times. The chain uses TRBV7-3 and TRBJ2-7; D possibly matches TRBD1 or TRBD2 (5 bases each). The length of the CDR3 is 12 residues. With 0 bases removed from V and 7 bases from J, the gap between germline ends came to 7 bases. Germline-derived CDR1 and CDR2 are SGHTA and FQGTGA. CDR3 in DNA: TGTGCCAGCAGCTTAACGGGGGATGAGCAGTACTTC. This translates into CASSLTGDEQYF.

This clonotype has a count of ten or more. The rearrangement uses TRBV2 and TRBJ2-3; possibly TRBD1 or TRBD2 for D (5 bases each). The germline CDR1 and CDR2 sequences are SNHLY and FYNNEI. The length of the CDR3 is 13 residues. Between the trimmed V and J ends, which lost 7 bases and 4 bases, there was a span of 12 bases. DNA of the CDR3: TGTGCCAGCATGGGACCCCGAGCAGATACGCAGTATTTT. Its protein is CASMGPRADTQYF.

The table lists this clonotype with many counts. J is TRBJ2-7 and V is TRBV20-1; a weak D match, TRBD1 (6 bases). The V gene lost 0 bases and the J gene lost 6 bases, with 12 bases spanning the gap. This CDR3 comprises 13 residues. The germline V gene encodes CDR1 DFQATT and CDR2 SNEGSKA (reference sequence). CDR3 loop: CSARDHRVAEQYF. The CDR3 nucleotides are TGCAGTGCTAGAGACCACAGGGTAGCCGAGCAGTACTTC.

This clonotype was observed a handful of times. The chain uses TRBV29-1 and TRBJ2-5; the D is unclear. CDR3 length equals 12 residues. Germline V lookup: CDR1 SQVTM, CDR2 ANQGSEA. Trimming shortened V by 3 bases and J by 1 base, and 6 bases separated the two germline ends. CDR3 sequence: CSVDFGQETQYF. The CDR3 coding sequence is TGCAGCGTTGATTTTGGCCAAGAGACCCAGTACTTC.

This clonotype came up many times. V and J are TRBV28 and TRBJ2-7; possibly TRBD1 or TRBD2 for D (5 bases each). From germline, CDR1 is MDHEN and CDR2 SYDVKM. CDR3 length equals 14 residues. Trimming took off 8 bases at V and 2 bases at J, with 16 bases between the two ends. The CDR3 sequence is CASLGVDHTYEQYF. The DNA for the CDR3 is TGTGCCAGCCTGGGGGTAGATCACACCTACGAGCAGTACTTC.

This clonotype was seen many times. The V gene is TRBV7-3, the J gene TRBJ2-7; D remains unclear. Germline V gene lookup returns CDR1 SGHTA and CDR2 FQGTGA. The CDR3 length is 15 residues. Trimming removed 2 bases from V and 2 bases from J, with 13 bases in between. The DNA for the CDR3 is TGTGCCAGCAGCTTAGAATCCGGGCCCACCTACGAGCAGTACTTC. Translated: CASSLESGPTYEQYF.

This clonotype was counted at least ten times. The chain employs TRBV11-2 and TRBJ2-7; tentative D call: TRBD2 (6 bases). Germline V gene sequence: CDR1 SGHAT, CDR2 FQNNGV. This CDR3 comprises 15 residues. Trimming removed 2 bases from V and 0 bases from J, with 11 bases in between. The CDR3 spells CASSLLTGSSYEQYF. CDR3 coding DNA: TGTGCCAGCAGCTTATTAACCGGGAGCTCCTACGAGCAGTACTTC.

This clonotype has a count of ten or more. V usage is TRBV27 and J usage is TRBJ2-7; 7 bases fit TRBD2. The CDR3 spans 15 residues. With V trimmed by 2 bases and J by 0 bases, 4 bases remained unmatched. Germline values: CDR1 MNHEY, CDR2 SMNVEV (reference sequence). The CDR3 nucleotides are TGTGCCAGCAGTTTAACTAGGGAGGGCTCCTACGAGCAGTACTTC. Translating it yields CASSLTREGSYEQYF.

This clonotype was counted a few times. The V call is TRBV4-1, the J call TRBJ2-5, with TRBD2 identical over 13 bases. Germline V gene data show CDR1 as MGHRA and CDR2 as YSYEKL. The CDR3 is 16 amino acids. The trim removed 1 base at V and 5 bases at J, leaving 4 bases unmatched. CDR3 bases: TGCGCCAGCAGCCAAGGACTAGCGGGAGGTGGGGAGACCCAGTACTTC. Translation: CASSQGLAGGGETQYF.

This clonotype was seen repeatedly, ten times or more. The chain links TRBV12-3 or TRBV12-4 to TRBJ1-5, with D possibly matching TRBD1 (6 bases). CDR3 size: 18 residues. Trimming pared 2 bases from V and 0 bases from J, leaving 17 bases between. Here the CDR3 DNA reads TGTGCCAGCAGTTTACGGGACACCCGACCCTATAGCAATCAGCCCCAGCATTTT. Translation: CASSLRDTRPYSNQPQHF.

This clonotype was counted ten times or more. The genes are TRBV28 and TRBJ1-1; 8 nucleotides agree with TRBD1. CDR1 and CDR2 from the germline V gene are MDHEN and SYDVKM. With 3 bases clipped from V and 5 bases from J, the junction kept 5 bases outside the gene matches. The CDR3 is 14 residues long. The CDR3 sequence: CASSLWTGSTEAFF. The DNA for the CDR3 is TGTGCCAGCAGTTTGTGGACAGGGAGTACTGAAGCTTTCTTT.

This clonotype was recorded at least ten times. This rearrangement joins TRBV2 to TRBJ2-7; 8 positions agree with TRBD1. Trimming removed 6 bases from V and 2 bases from J; junction bases left unmatched: 3. Per germline, CDR1 SNHLY and CDR2 FYNNEI. CDR3 length equals 13 residues. CDR3 bases: TGTGCCAGCAGGGGGACAGGTACCTACGAGCAGTACTTC. Translated, it gives CASRGTGTYEQYF.